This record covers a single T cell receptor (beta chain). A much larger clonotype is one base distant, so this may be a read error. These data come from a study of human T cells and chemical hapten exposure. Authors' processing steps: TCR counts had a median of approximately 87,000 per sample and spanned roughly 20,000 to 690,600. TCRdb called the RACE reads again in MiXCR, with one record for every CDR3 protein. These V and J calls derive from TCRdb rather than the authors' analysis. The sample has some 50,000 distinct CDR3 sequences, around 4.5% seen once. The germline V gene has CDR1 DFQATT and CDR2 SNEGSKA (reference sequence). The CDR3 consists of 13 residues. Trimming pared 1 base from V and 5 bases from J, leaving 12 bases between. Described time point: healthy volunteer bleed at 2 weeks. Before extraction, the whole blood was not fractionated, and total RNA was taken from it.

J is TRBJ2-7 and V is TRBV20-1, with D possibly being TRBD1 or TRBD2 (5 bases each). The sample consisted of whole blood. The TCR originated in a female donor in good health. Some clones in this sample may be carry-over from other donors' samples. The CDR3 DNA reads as TGCAGTGCTAGAGCGGGACGAGCGGACGAGCAGTACTTC. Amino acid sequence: CSARAGRADEQYF.